The rows below give T cell receptor beta chains drawn from one sample of a study of T cells after yellow fever vaccination. TCRdb called the 5' RACE reads again in MiXCR, with one record for every CDR3 protein. Counted here are roughly 74,000 distinct CDR3 sequences, roughly 6.9% occurring once; the ten biggest clones make up around a third. The source material was CD8+ T cells sorted from PBMCs, sampled around 5 days after the first yellow fever vaccination. All receptors derive from a man aged 18 to 35 who received the YFV17D yellow fever vaccine. The CDR3 runs from the conserved cysteine through the conserved F or W. A D gene is named only where the DNA matches it firmly. Clone sizes are given selectively: once, few, many, or a class where the clone is expanded.

D gene,V gene,J gene,clone size,CDR3 protein,CDR3 DNA
NA,TRBV5-1,TRBJ2-2,NA,CASSLRRNTGELFF,TGCGCCAGCAGCTTGCGCCGGAACACCGGGGAGCTGTTTTTT
TRBD1,TRBV12-3/TRBV12-4,TRBJ2-2,few,CASRPDRGLYGELFF,TGTGCCAGCAGACCAGACAGGGGGCTCTACGGGGAGCTGTTTTTT
NA,TRBV6-2/TRBV6-3,TRBJ2-2,few,CASSYSSMSAGLNTGELFF,TGTGCCAGCAGTTACTCGAGCATGTCTGCGGGGCTAAACACCGGGGAGCTGTTTTTT
NA,TRBV6-5,TRBJ1-5,NA,CASSNLGNQPQHF,TGTGCCAGCAGTAACTTAGGGAACCAGCCCCAGCATTTT
TRBD1,TRBV7-3,TRBJ2-2,few,CASSPVAGGDFGELFF,TGTGCCAGCAGCCCAGTCGCAGGGGGCGATTTCGGGGAGCTGTTTTTT
NA,TRBV9,TRBJ2-1,many,CASSVGGGEYNEQFF,TGTGCCAGCAGCGTAGGCGGGGGCGAATACAATGAGCAGTTCTTC
TRBD2,TRBV12-3/TRBV12-4,TRBJ2-5,NA,CANSLIGSGRYQETQYF,TGTGCCAACAGTTTAATCGGTAGCGGGAGATATCAAGAGACCCAGTACTTC
NA,TRBV4-1,TRBJ2-6,few,CASSQVTSGANVLTF,TGCGCCAGCAGCCAAGTCACCTCTGGGGCCAACGTCCTGACTTTC
NA,TRBV11-2,TRBJ2-1,NA,CASGSGTSNEQFF,TGTGCCAGCGGCTCCGGGACGTCGAATGAGCAGTTCTTC
NA,TRBV7-8,TRBJ1-5,NA,CASSLERWGNQPQHF,TGTGCCAGCAGCTTAGAGAGGTGGGGCAATCAGCCCCAGCATTTT
NA,TRBV30,TRBJ1-1,NA,CAWSVFLRTEAFF,TGTGCCTGGAGTGTCTTCCTTCGAACTGAAGCTTTCTTT
NA,TRBV7-9,TRBJ2-1,many,CASVLGGVLHEQFF,TGTGCCAGCGTTCTGGGGGGCGTTCTTCATGAGCAGTTCTTC
TRBD1,TRBV18,TRBJ1-1,many,CASSPRVIGGSDTEAFF,TGTGCCAGCTCACCACGGGTCATAGGGGGCTCGGACACTGAAGCTTTCTTT
TRBD1,TRBV6-5,TRBJ1-2,few,CASSNRQGTHGNYGYTF,TGTGCCAGCAGTAACCGACAGGGTACTCACGGAAACTATGGCTACACCTTC
TRBD2,TRBV9,TRBJ2-1,many,CASSLGLAGGAEQFF,TGTGCCAGCAGCCTCGGACTAGCGGGGGGCGCTGAGCAGTTCTTC
TRBD1,TRBV7-8,TRBJ2-7,NA,CASSTGTGVYEQYF,TGTGCCAGCAGCACCGGGACAGGGGTCTACGAGCAGTACTTC
NA,TRBV12-3/TRBV12-4,TRBJ2-7,NA,CASSFAPYEQYF,TGTGCCAGCAGTTTTGCACCATACGAGCAGTACTTC
TRBD1,TRBV5-6,TRBJ1-1,few,CASSRGQAPEAFF,TGTGCCAGCAGCCGCGGACAGGCCCCTGAAGCTTTCTTT
NA,TRBV7-9,TRBJ2-2,NA,CASSKVANTGELFF,TGTGCCAGCAGCAAGGTCGCGAACACCGGGGAGCTGTTTTTT
TRBD2,TRBV27,TRBJ2-5,NA,CASTTGTSGSETQYF,TGTGCCAGTACCACCGGGACTAGCGGGTCAGAGACCCAGTACTTC
TRBD2,TRBV5-4,TRBJ2-5,many,CASSLGLAGGNRETQYF,TGTGCCAGCAGCTTGGGTCTAGCGGGGGGGAATCGAGAGACCCAGTACTTC
TRBD2,TRBV2,TRBJ2-2,NA,CASGRDRTGELFF,TGTGCCAGCGGGAGGGATCGAACCGGGGAGCTGTTTTTT
NA,TRBV29-1,TRBJ1-2,NA,CSAARVNYGYTF,TGCAGCGCAGCTAGGGTCAACTATGGCTACACCTTC
NA,TRBV15,TRBJ2-5,many,CATSSGADYQETQYF,TGTGCCACCAGCAGCGGCGCCGACTATCAAGAGACCCAGTACTTC
NA,TRBV5-1,TRBJ2-1,many,CASSFLGSSYNEQFF,TGCGCCAGCAGCTTTTTAGGGAGCTCCTACAATGAGCAGTTCTTC
TRBD1,TRBV27,TRBJ2-7,NA,CASSGGTGNEQYF,TGTGCCAGCAGCGGTGGGACAGGCAACGAGCAGTACTTC
NA,TRBV10-3,TRBJ2-1,few,CAISEALVGEQFF,TGTGCCATCAGTGAGGCCTTAGTGGGGGAGCAGTTCTTC
NA,TRBV3-1,TRBJ2-3,few,CASSQETGTLDTDTQYF,TGTGCCAGCAGCCAAGAAACCGGGACATTGGACACAGATACGCAGTATTTT
NA,TRBV7-9,TRBJ2-7,many,CASSSGSSLEQYF,TGTGCCAGCAGTTCAGGGTCCTCCTTGGAGCAGTACTTC
NA,TRBV2,TRBJ2-2,NA,CASRARGPGRDTGELFF,TGTGCCAGCAGAGCCAGGGGCCCCGGAAGGGACACCGGGGAGCTGTTTTTT
TRBD2,TRBV27,TRBJ2-1,NA,CASTSGGRLGEQFF,TGTGCCAGCACTAGCGGGGGGCGATTAGGAGAGCAGTTCTTC
NA,TRBV6-5,TRBJ2-1,NA,CASSYGGGNEQFF,TGTGCCAGCAGTTACGGTGGGGGCAATGAGCAGTTCTTC
TRBD2,TRBV27,TRBJ2-5,many,CASSPLAGGRETQYF,TGCGCCAGCAGCCCCCTAGCGGGGGGGCGTGAGACCCAGTACTTC
NA,TRBV15,TRBJ2-5,NA,CATSAAATPVPQYF,TGTGCCACCAGCGCCGCCGCCACACCCGTGCCCCAGTACTTC
TRBD2,TRBV12-3/TRBV12-4,TRBJ2-2,many,CASSLRTSSKGELFF,TGTGCCAGCAGTTTACGGACTAGCTCAAAGGGGGAGCTGTTTTTT
NA,TRBV5-4,TRBJ1-1,many,CASRVGSTEAFF,TGTGCCAGCAGGGTGGGATCCACTGAAGCTTTCTTT
TRBD2,TRBV19,TRBJ2-1,few,CASKPSGGSPLNEQFF,TGTGCCAGCAAGCCTAGCGGGGGCTCACCCCTCAATGAGCAGTTCTTC
NA,TRBV7-6,TRBJ1-3,few,CASSSWIAGNTIYF,TGTGCCAGCAGCTCCTGGATAGCTGGAAACACCATATATTTT
NA,TRBV9,TRBJ1-2,many,CASSREAIYGYTF,TGTGCCAGCTCGAGGGAGGCAATTTATGGCTACACCTTC
NA,TRBV27,TRBJ2-1,many,CASSPPPSYNEQFF,TGTGCCAGCAGCCCCCCCCCCTCCTACAATGAGCAGTTCTTC
TRBD1,TRBV6-2/TRBV6-3,TRBJ2-1,NA,CASSFGTGSEQFF,TGTGCCAGCAGTTTTGGGACAGGGAGTGAGCAGTTCTTC
NA,TRBV14,TRBJ2-7,many,CASSQRAGIRATYEQYF,TGTGCCAGCAGCCAGCGGGCCGGGATCCGGGCAACCTACGAGCAGTACTTC
NA,TRBV4-2,TRBJ2-1,NA,CTSSQDRGGIYNEQFF,TGTACCAGCAGCCAAGATAGGGGGGGGATCTACAATGAGCAGTTCTTC
TRBD2,TRBV18,TRBJ2-1,NA,CASSPPPLAGGSSYNEQFF,TGTGCCAGCTCACCACCCCCCCTAGCGGGGGGGAGCTCCTACAATGAGCAGTTCTTC
NA,TRBV5-6,TRBJ2-1,few,CASSPTPNEQFF,TGTGCCAGCAGCCCAACCCCAAATGAGCAGTTCTTC